This passage covers 20 T cell receptor beta chains from one sample sequenced in a study of T cell responses to AZD1222 COVID-19 vaccine. Here immunoSEQ multiplex PCR was the method, and the copy in TCRdb shows in-frame clones only, minus some. Of 140,000 to 150,000 clones listed, about nine tenths are singletons. The sequenced sample was peripheral blood, obtained on day 0 of AZD1222 vaccination. Receptors were obtained from an adult in good health.

This chain joins TRBV10-2 and TRBJ1-4; D perhaps matches TRBD1 (6 bases). V was cut by 5 bases and J by 3 bases, with 13 bases left in between. Germline CDR1 reads WSHSY; CDR2 reads SAAADI. CDR3 length: 15 residues. CDR3 residues: CASSTGILANEKLFF. CDR3 DNA: TGCGCCAGCAGTACAGGGATCCTAGCTAATGAAAAACTGTTTTTT.

The chain carries TRBV4-3 and TRBJ2-2, with D unclear. The V end was cut by 4 bases, the J end by 6 bases, with 15 bases between. Germline values: CDR1 LGHNA, CDR2 YSLEER. The CDR3 has 15 amino acids. The CDR3 reads CASSPRSTAAGELFF. CDR3 DNA: TGCGCCAGCAGCCCCCGATCCACGGCCGCCGGGGAGCTGTTTTTT.

V and J are TRBV7-9 and TRBJ2-5; maybe TRBD2 (5 bases). CDR3 length equals 13 residues. The V end lost 1 base, the J end lost 9 bases, and 12 bases lay between the germline ends. The germline CDR1 and CDR2 sequences are SEHNR and FQNEAQ (reference sequence). The CDR3 spells CASSLEVLEAQYF. CDR3 bases: TGTGCCAGCAGCTTAGAAGTCTTGGAGGCCCAGTACTTC.

The chain uses TRBV3-1 (or the pseudogene TRBV3-2) and TRBJ2-3; D may match TRBD1 or TRBD2 (5 bases each). V lost 4 bases and J 1 base, leaving 12 bases between the germline ends. CDR3 length: 15 amino acids. From germline, CDR1 is LGHDT and CDR2 YNNKEL (reference sequence). CDR3 sequence: CASSRKGSGTDTQYF. CDR3 DNA sequence: TGTGCCAGCAGCCGGAAGGGGAGCGGCACAGATACGCAGTATTTT.

V gene TRBV29-1 combines with J gene TRBJ1-6; D not certain. There are 14 residues in the CDR3. Germline CDR1 reads SQVTM; CDR2 reads ANQGSEA. The V gene lost 6 bases and the J gene lost 7 bases, with 16 bases spanning the gap. The CDR3 is CSVLIPPQNSPLHF. CDR3 nucleotides: TGCAGCGTCCTCATCCCTCCCCAGAATTCACCCCTCCACTTT.

This rearrangement joins TRBV10-3 to TRBJ1-2; no firm D call. This CDR3 region has 12 residues. Germline lookup yields CDR1 ENHRY and CDR2 SYGVKD. The germline V and J ends were trimmed by 6 bases and 3 bases, with 8 bases remaining between them. The DNA for the CDR3 is TGTGCCATCAGCGACGGAGACTATGGCTACACCTTC. Protein product: CAISDGDYGYTF.

The rearrangement uses TRBV7-2 and TRBJ2-3; 10 nucleotides agree with TRBD2. The V gene's germline CDR1 is SGHTA and CDR2 FQGNSA. The CDR3 extends over 17 amino acids. V was clipped by 2 bases and J by 2 bases; unmatched bases: 7. This CDR3 reads CASSLPQRGGNTDTQYF. The DNA for the CDR3 is TGTGCCAGCAGCTTACCCCAGCGGGGGGGAAACACAGATACGCAGTATTTT.

V gene TRBV21-1 combines with J gene TRBJ2-7; the D call in the table, TRBD1, was not verified against the DNA. TRBV21-1 is flagged as a pseudogene. The CDR3 runs to 15 residues. CDR3 in DNA: TGTGCCAGCAGCTACGCCGGGACAGGGAAATTGACAAGGTACTTC. It is translated as CASSYAGTGKLTRYF.

The chain combines TRBV7-3 with TRBJ2-7; weak D call: TRBD1 (5 bases). The CDR3 is 15 residues long. Germline CDR1 reads SGHTA; CDR2 reads FQGTGA. Trimming left V 2 bases short and J 7 bases short, with 18 bases between. The CDR3 DNA reads as TGTGCCAGCAGCTTAGGGGCGTCGGAGTGGAGTGAGCAGTACTTC. The encoded protein is CASSLGASEWSEQYF.

The CDR3 loop is CASSRDRGGEKLFF. In nucleotides, the CDR3 is TGTGCCAGCAGCCGGGACAGGGGGGGAGAAAAACTGTTTTTT. The V call is TRBV5-4, the J call TRBJ1-4; TRBD1 agrees at 11 bases. The CDR3 is made up of 14 amino acids. Germline V gene data show CDR1 as SGHNT and CDR2 as YYREEE (reference sequence). The V and J ends lost 4 bases and 8 bases, in that order; junction bases with no gene match: 4.

This chain joins TRBV21-1 and TRBJ1-4. TRBV21-1 is a listed pseudogene. The CDR3 has 15 residues. The CDR3 reads CASSKVPGEGGKLFF. In DNA form, the CDR3 reads TGTGCCAGCAGCAAAGTACCGGGGGAAGGAGGAAAACTGTTTTTT.

The V gene is TRBV5-6, the J gene TRBJ1-5; the D is unclear. The germline gives CDR1 SGHDT, CDR2 YYEEEE. The V end lost 1 base, the J end lost 7 bases, and 12 bases lay between the germline ends. The CDR3 extends over 14 amino acids. CDR3 protein: CASSLFSLEQPQHF. In DNA, the CDR3 is TGTGCCAGCAGCTTGTTCTCCCTAGAGCAGCCCCAGCATTTT.

This clone was observed a few times. The rearrangement uses TRBV6-2 or TRBV6-3 and TRBJ1-3, with D hard to call. CDR3 length equals 15 residues. The germline V gene has CDR1 MNHEY and CDR2 SVGEGT. The V end lost 4 bases, the J end lost 0 bases, and 10 bases lay between the germline ends. CDR3 amino acids: CASSSRQSSGNTIYF. As DNA, the CDR3 is TGTGCCAGCAGTTCCCGGCAGTCCTCTGGAAACACCATATATTTT.

This chain uses TRBV27 with TRBJ1-5; D is ambiguous. The V gene lost 1 base and the J gene lost 4 bases, with 11 bases spanning the gap. Germline CDR1 and CDR2: MNHEY and SMNVEV (reference sequence). The CDR3 consists of 15 residues. The CDR3 sequence is CASSLYGPGNQPQHF. The CDR3 DNA reads as TGTGCCAGCAGTTTATACGGCCCTGGGAATCAGCCCCAGCATTTT.

The chain links TRBV6-5 to TRBJ1-6, with TRBD1 identical over 10 bases. Germline assignment: CDR1 MNHEY and CDR2 SVGAGI. The length of the CDR3 is 15 residues. J lost 7 bases, V lost 6 bases, and 6 bases had no gene match. The DNA of the CDR3 is TGTGCCAGCAGGACAGGGGGCCAAGGGAATTCACCCCTCCACTTT. Protein product: CASRTGGQGNSPLHF.

This chain links TRBV2 with TRBJ1-6, with 8 bases identical to TRBD1. This CDR3 is built from 13 residues. Unmatched junction bases numbered 3, after V lost 6 bases and J lost 8 bases. Germline V gene sequence: CDR1 SNHLY, CDR2 FYNNEI. The CDR3 here is CASRGTGDSPLHF. CDR3 nucleotide sequence: TGTGCCAGCAGGGGGACAGGAGATTCACCCCTCCACTTT.

V gene TRBV3-1 (or the pseudogene TRBV3-2) combines with J gene TRBJ2-1; D uncertain. Germline assignment: CDR1 LGHDT and CDR2 YNNKEL (reference sequence). The CDR3 is 12 amino acids. Trimming left V 4 bases short and J 10 bases short, with 11 bases between. The CDR3 is CASSRTDGEQFF. DNA for the CDR3: TGTGCCAGCAGCCGAACGGACGGGGAGCAGTTCTTC.

This chain links TRBV3-1 (or the pseudogene TRBV3-2) with TRBJ1-5; TRBD1 matches 9 bases. J lost 4 bases, V lost 4 bases, and 5 bases had no gene match. Germline lookup yields CDR1 LGHDT and CDR2 YNNKEL (reference sequence). The CDR3 runs 15 residues. The CDR3 spells CASSRTGTGNQPQHF. The CDR3 nucleotides read TGTGCCAGCAGCCGTACCGGGACAGGGAATCAGCCCCAGCATTTT.

CDR3 nucleotides: TGTGCCAGCAGCCCTCTTCGGACTAGCGGGGGCTTGGAGCAGTACTTC. Its protein product is CASSPLRTSGGLEQYF. The V call is TRBV11-2, the J call TRBJ2-7, with TRBD2 matching 13 bases. The CDR3 is 16 residues long. V lost 5 bases, J lost 7 bases, and 11 bases stayed unmatched. Germline CDR1 reads SGHAT; CDR2 reads FQNNGV.

This sequence joins TRBV2 and TRBJ1-5; D remains ambiguous. Per the germline V gene, CDR1 is SNHLY and CDR2 is FYNNEI. This CDR3 has 15 residues. V was trimmed by 8 bases and J by 6 bases, leaving 20 bases between them. The CDR3 loop is CASSSTEASAQPQHF. The DNA of the CDR3 is TGTGCCAGCTCTTCGACGGAGGCCAGTGCTCAGCCCCAGCATTTT.